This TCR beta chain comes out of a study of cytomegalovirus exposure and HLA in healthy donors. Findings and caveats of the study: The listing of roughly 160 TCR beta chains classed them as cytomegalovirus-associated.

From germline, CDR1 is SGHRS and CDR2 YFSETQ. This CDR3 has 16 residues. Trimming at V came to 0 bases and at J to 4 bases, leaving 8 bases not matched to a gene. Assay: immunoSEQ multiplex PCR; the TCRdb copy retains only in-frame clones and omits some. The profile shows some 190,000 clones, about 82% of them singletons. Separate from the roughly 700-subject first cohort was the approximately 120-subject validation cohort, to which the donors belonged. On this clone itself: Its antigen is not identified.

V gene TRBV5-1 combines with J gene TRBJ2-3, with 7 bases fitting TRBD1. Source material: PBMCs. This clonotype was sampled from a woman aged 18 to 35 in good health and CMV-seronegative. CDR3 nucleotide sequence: TGCGCCAGCAGCTTGGGGGCAGGGGGTTACGCAGATACGCAGTATTTT. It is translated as CASSLGAGGYADTQYF.